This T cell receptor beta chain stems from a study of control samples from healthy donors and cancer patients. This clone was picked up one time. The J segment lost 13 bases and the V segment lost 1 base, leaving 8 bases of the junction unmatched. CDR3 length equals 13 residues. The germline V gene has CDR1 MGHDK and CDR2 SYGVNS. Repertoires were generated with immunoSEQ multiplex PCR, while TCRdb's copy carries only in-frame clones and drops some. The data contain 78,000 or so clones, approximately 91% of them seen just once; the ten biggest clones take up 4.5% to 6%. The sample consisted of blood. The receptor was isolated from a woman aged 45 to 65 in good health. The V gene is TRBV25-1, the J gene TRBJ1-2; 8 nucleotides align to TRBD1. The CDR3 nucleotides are TGTGCCAGCAGTGAATCTATAGGGACAGGTTTCACCTTC. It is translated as CASSESIGTGFTF.